The 14 T cell receptor beta chains below were found in one sample sequenced in a study of chemoradiotherapy in HPV16-positive cancers. Using immunoSEQ multiplex PCR, the repertoire was profiled, and TCRdb retains in-frame clones only, with some absent. This sample carries fewer than 25,000 clones, around 90% of them seen once, and the ten largest clones take under 20%. The source was blood, collected from a patient who underwent chemoradiotherapy. These receptors all come from a human donor with HPV-associated anogenital cancer.

The V gene is TRBV6-5, the J gene TRBJ2-3, with 9 nucleotides matching TRBD2. The CDR3 sequence is 13 residues long. The junction had 1 base not matched to a gene; V was cut back by 2 bases and J by 7 bases. Germline values: CDR1 MNHEY, CDR2 SVGAGI. In DNA, the CDR3 is TGTGCCAGCAGTTACACTAGCGGGTATACGCAGTATTTT. Protein product: CASSYTSGYTQYF.

V and J are TRBV7-3 and TRBJ2-3; a weak D match, TRBD1 (6 bases). The germline gives CDR1 SGHTA, CDR2 FQGTGA. Trimming shortened V by 4 bases and J by 1 base, and 9 bases separated the two germline ends. The CDR3 runs to 14 residues. In DNA, the CDR3 is TGTGCCAGCAGCTCCCGGACAGGCACAGATACGCAGTATTTT. Amino acid sequence: CASSSRTGTDTQYF.

The chain employs TRBV5-6 and TRBJ2-2, with a tentative D call TRBD2 (5 bases). Per the germline V gene, CDR1 is SGHDT and CDR2 is YYEEEE. Deletions cut 5 bases from V and 6 bases from J, with 14 bases between. The CDR3 has 14 amino acids. CDR3 sequence (DNA): TGTGCCAGCAGGTCGGGAACCTCCCCCGGGGAGCTGTTTTTT. Amino acid sequence: CASRSGTSPGELFF.

The V and J genes are TRBV28 and TRBJ2-7; 8 nucleotides match TRBD2. Germline CDR1 and CDR2: MDHEN and SYDVKM. Unmatched junction bases numbered 11, after V lost 1 base and J lost 9 bases. The CDR3 totals 15 residues. The CDR3 is CASSLSSGSDRRQYF. Here the CDR3 DNA reads TGTGCCAGCAGTTTATCTAGCGGGTCCGATCGTCGGCAGTACTTC.

The rearrangement links TRBV28 to TRBJ2-7; 7 bases map to TRBD1. Per the germline V gene, CDR1 is MDHEN and CDR2 is SYDVKM. V dropped 10 bases and J dropped 0; count of bases not matched to a gene: 3. This CDR3 contains 12 residues. In nucleotides, the CDR3 is TGTGCCACCCGACAGGGCTCCTACGAGCAGTACTTC. This sequence encodes CATRQGSYEQYF.

The chain recombines TRBV11-1 with TRBJ1-1; unclear D gene. This CDR3 has 13 amino acids. Per germline, CDR1 SGHAT and CDR2 FQDESV (reference sequence). Trimming took 2 bases from V and 4 from J, leaving 8 bases between them. The CDR3 DNA sequence: TGTGCCAGCAGCTTACAGATCGGCACTGAAGCTTTCTTT. Encoded protein: CASSLQIGTEAFF.

This sequence joins TRBV21-1 and TRBJ2-3. TRBV21-1 is a known pseudogene. The CDR3 has 17 residues. CDR3 DNA sequence: TGTGCCAGCAGCAAAGGAAGGCTGCGTCGAGGCACAGATACGCAGTATTTT. Its translation is CASSKGRLRRGTDTQYF.

The V and J genes are TRBV7-3 and TRBJ2-3; 15 bases line up with TRBD2. Trimming cost V 2 bases and J 1 base; bases outside gene matches: 13. The V gene's germline CDR1 is SGHTA and CDR2 FQGTGA. The CDR3 loop spans 21 amino acids. CDR3 region: CASSLQTPGLAGGGRTDTQYF. As DNA, the CDR3 is TGTGCCAGCAGCTTACAAACTCCGGGACTAGCGGGGGGCGGGCGCACAGATACGCAGTATTTT.

This chain links TRBV11-3 with TRBJ2-5; D gene uncertain. This CDR3 is built from 16 residues. The V end was cut by 5 bases, the J end by 5 bases, with 21 bases between. CDR1 is SGHNT, CDR2 YENEEA, per germline. The CDR3, as DNA: TGTGCCAGCAGCCTGGGAAAATTCAGCGCCGACGAGACCCAGTACTTC. Protein sequence: CASSLGKFSADETQYF.

The gene calls are TRBV5-1 and TRBJ2-4; TRBD1 might be the D (6 bases). Germline CDR1 and CDR2: SGHRS and YFSETQ. There are 19 residues in the CDR3. Trimming stripped 0 bases from V and 1 base from J, with 20 bases between. The CDR3 sequence is CASSLARDTYQGAKNIQYF. The CDR3 nucleotides read TGCGCCAGCAGCTTGGCCCGGGACACCTACCAGGGGGCCAAAAACATTCAGTACTTC.

This clone is a singleton in its sample. The chain recombines TRBV25-1 with TRBJ1-4, with unresolved D. Germline values: CDR1 MGHDK, CDR2 SYGVNS. V lost 6 bases and J 8 bases, leaving 13 bases between the germline ends. This CDR3 comprises 13 residues. The CDR3 protein is CASRDGNAEKLFF. DNA of the CDR3: TGTGCCAGCAGGGACGGAAACGCAGAAAAACTGTTTTTT.

Comments on this clone: The junction departs from the called germline gene at one end, perhaps through a read error. The chain joins TRBV11-2 to TRBJ1-3; D may be TRBD1 (5 bases). The CDR3 is made up of 17 amino acids. Germline CDR1 and CDR2: SGHAT and FQNNGV. The CDR3 DNA reads as TGCGCCAGCAGCTCAAGACACCAGGGAAGACCTGGAAACACCATATATTTT. Residues: CASSSRHQGRPGNTIYF.

This chain joins TRBV6-5 and TRBJ1-1; the D gene is possibly TRBD1 (6 bases). CDR1 and CDR2 (germline): MNHEY, SVGAGI. With 0 bases removed from V and 6 bases from J, the gap between germline ends came to 11 bases. There are 14 residues in the CDR3. The DNA of the CDR3 is TGTGCCAGCAGTTACTCGTGGGGGGGCCCTGAAGCTTTCTTT. This codes for CASSYSWGGPEAFF.

V and J are TRBV4-3 and TRBJ2-5; 7 nucleotides agree with TRBD2. Germline CDR1 LGHNA, CDR2 YSLEER. The V gene end was trimmed by 5 bases and the J gene end by 2 bases; junction bases not matched to a gene: 2. CDR3 size: 13 residues. The CDR3 spells CASSKGLQETQYF. The CDR3, as DNA: TGCGCCAGCAGCAAGGGACTACAAGAGACCCAGTACTTC.